The TCR beta chain under discussion was sequenced for a study of monozygotic twins with inflammatory bowel disease. This CDR3 contains 14 residues. The V gene's germline CDR1 is SGHNT and CDR2 YYREEE (reference sequence). Template-switch reactions added UMIs with a 6-nucleotide sample barcode. From the 5' RACE reads, TCRdb lists one entry per CDR3 protein and no DNA. The table gives under 150,000 distinct CDR3 sequences; the top ten clones make up approximately 2.5% of it. What was sequenced was blood. The rearrangement links TRBV5-4 to TRBJ2-1; TCRdb outputs TRBD1, but without DNA this stays unchecked. The sequence derives from a human donor with ulcerative colitis or Crohn's disease, or a healthy co-twin of an affected twin (not recorded which). The CDR3 loop reads CASSFQGAPNEQFF.